Shown below are 15 T cell receptor beta chains from a single sample sequenced in a study of CD8+ T cells in alopecia areata (dated by TCRdb to the late 2010s). Library generation was performed with the immunoSEQ multiplex PCR assay. For TCR sequencing, RNA was extracted from every sample and reverse transcribed into cDNA to serve as template. TCRdb's version of the immuneACCESS table is confined to in-frame rearrangements and falls short of the full clone set. An unresolved V gene accounts for under half of the shortfall where checked; the remainder is of unknown origin. The table for this sample lists some 200,000 clones; more than 55% of them were counted only once. Nearly 5% of the sample goes to the ten largest clones. The sequenced sample was CD8+ T cells sorted from blood. The receptors were sampled from a human donor in good health.

This clone turned up a few times. This sample also contains other DNA sequences that code for the same CDR3. The chain links TRBV5-4 to TRBJ2-7; tentative D call: TRBD2 (5 bases). Trimming left V 3 bases short and J 1 base short, with 5 bases between. The CDR3 has 12 residues. Germline CDR1 reads SGHNT; CDR2 reads YYREEE (reference sequence). CDR3 sequence: CASSSGSYEQYF. Here the CDR3 DNA reads TGTGCCAGCAGCTCGGGGTCCTACGAGCAGTACTTC.

V usage is TRBV6-6 and J usage is TRBJ1-2; D remains ambiguous. The CDR3 totals 11 residues. Germline V lookup: CDR1 MNHNY, CDR2 SVGAGI (reference sequence). V shed 8 bases and J shed 3 bases, with 7 bases lying between them. CDR3 nucleotides: TGTGCCAGCTCCCCTGACTATGGCTACACCTTC. Its protein is CASSPDYGYTF.

The table lists this clone with a few counts. This sample includes further DNA sequences coding for the same CDR3. V is TRBV4-2 and J is TRBJ2-3; D is unresolved. Trimming stripped 0 bases from V and 5 bases from J, with 3 bases between. The CDR3 spans 12 residues. Germline V gene sequence: CDR1 LGHNA, CDR2 YNFKEQ. The CDR3 DNA reads TGTGCCAGCAGCCAAGATTTAGATACGCAGTATTTT. This gives the protein CASSQDLDTQYF.

Here the CDR3 reads CASSDSRVNSPLHF. The DNA of the CDR3 is TGTGCCAGCAGTGACAGCAGGGTTAATTCACCCCTCCACTTT. V usage is TRBV2 and J usage is TRBJ1-6; a weak D match, TRBD1 (5 bases). Germline V gene lookup returns CDR1 SNHLY and CDR2 FYNNEI. V was clipped by 3 bases and J by 6 bases, with 9 bases between them. This CDR3 is built from 14 residues.

The rearrangement joins TRBV29-1 to TRBJ1-1; 11 bases map to TRBD1. The CDR3 runs to 12 residues. The V and J ends lost 5 bases and 11 bases, in that order; junction bases with no gene match: 7. CDR1 SQVTM and CDR2 ANQGSEA come from the germline V gene. The CDR3 DNA follows: TGCAGCGTTACCGGGACAGGGGGAGAGGCTTTCTTT. It is translated as CSVTGTGGEAFF.

This clone was seen ten or more times. Here the CDR3 DNA reads TGCGCCAGCAGCCCAGCAGCGGGTAGCACAGATACGCAGTATTTT. It encodes CASSPAAGSTDTQYF. The V and J genes are TRBV4-1 and TRBJ2-3; TRBD2 might be the D (6 bases). V lost 4 bases and J lost 0, with 11 bases in between. In germline, CDR1 is MGHRA, CDR2 YSYEKL. The CDR3 sequence is 15 residues long.

The chain links TRBV15 to TRBJ2-7; D possibly corresponds to TRBD2 (6 bases). CDR1 is LNHNV and CDR2 is YYDKDF in the germline V gene (reference sequence). Trimming pared 5 bases from V and 0 bases from J, leaving 11 bases between. The CDR3 is made up of 14 amino acids. The CDR3, as DNA: TGTGCCACCAGCGAGGTGGGGGGCTCCTACGAGCAGTACTTC. Its translation: CATSEVGGSYEQYF.

The rearrangement uses TRBV7-2 and TRBJ2-1, with D possibly being TRBD1 or TRBD2 (7 bases each). Germline V gene lookup returns CDR1 SGHTA and CDR2 FQGNSA. V lost 4 bases to trimming and J lost 7 bases, with 14 bases between them. CDR3 size: 14 residues. In DNA form, the CDR3 reads TGTGCCAGCAGCTCCCAGGGGGGGTCAAATGAGCAGTTCTTC. Translating gives CASSSQGGSNEQFF.

This chain links TRBV9 with TRBJ1-4, with D tentatively TRBD1 (5 bases). There are 14 residues in the CDR3. The germline V gene has CDR1 SGDLS and CDR2 YYNGEE. Trimming left V 1 base short and J 15 bases short, with 19 bases between. Written as DNA, the CDR3 is TGTGCCAGCAGCGTAAGCGGGACCCCGGGGAGAATGTTTTTT. Its protein is CASSVSGTPGRMFF.

The gene calls are TRBV7-3 and TRBJ2-3, with D tentatively TRBD2 (7 bases). The ends were cut back, 0 bases at V and 5 bases at J, with 12 bases in the middle. The CDR3 totals 15 residues. From germline, CDR1 is SGHTA and CDR2 FQGTGA. The CDR3 bases are TGTGCCAGCAGCTTAACGGGGGGGCCGAGAGATACGCAGTATTTT. It encodes CASSLTGGPRDTQYF. The whole variable domain, filled in from reference TRBV7-3 and TRBJ2-3, reads GAGVSQTPSNKVTEKGKYVELRCDPISGHTALYWYRQSLGQGPEFLIYFQGTGAADDSGLPNDRFFAVRPEGSVSTLKIQRTERGDSAVYLCASSLTGGPRDTQYFGPGTRLTVL.

The chain joins TRBV5-6 to TRBJ2-7; D is undetermined. V lost 0 bases, J lost 0 bases, and 7 bases lay in between. Germline-derived CDR1 and CDR2 are SGHDT and YYEEEE. The CDR3 length is 14 residues. The CDR3 loop is CASSLGVSSYEQYF. DNA for the CDR3: TGTGCCAGCAGCTTGGGAGTTAGCTCCTACGAGCAGTACTTC. Together with reference TRBV5-6 and TRBJ2-7, the CDR3 gives the full variable domain: DAGVTQSPTHLIKTRGQQVTLRCSPKSGHDTVSWYQQALGQGPQFIFQYYEEEERQRGNFPDRFSGHQFPNYSSELNVNALLLGDSALYLCASSLGVSSYEQYFGPGTRLTVT.

The V and J genes are TRBV18 and TRBJ1-1; D gene unclear. CDR1 is KGHSH and CDR2 is LQKENI in the germline V gene. The CDR3 is 13 amino acids. V shed 2 bases and J shed 0 bases, with 4 bases lying between them. CDR3 region: CASSPTVNTEAFF. As DNA, the CDR3 is TGTGCCAGCTCACCAACAGTGAACACTGAAGCTTTCTTT.

This clone was found a few times. This chain links TRBV5-1 with TRBJ1-1, with D tentatively TRBD1 (6 bases). Germline values: CDR1 SGHRS, CDR2 YFSETQ. CDR3 length: 15 residues. The V end lost 4 bases, the J end lost 4 bases, and 17 bases lay between the germline ends. The CDR3 region is CASSPDRRSGTEAFF. The CDR3 DNA sequence: TGCGCCAGCAGCCCTGACAGGCGAAGTGGCACTGAAGCTTTCTTT.

Only a few counts were recorded for this clone. This CDR3 is CASSLLQGAKETQYF. The CDR3, as DNA: TGTGCCAGCAGCTTACTTCAGGGGGCGAAGGAGACCCAGTACTTC. V is TRBV7-9 and J is TRBJ2-5; 8 bases are shared with TRBD1. Per the germline V gene, CDR1 is SEHNR and CDR2 is FQNEAQ (reference sequence). V trimming: 2 bases; J trimming: 5 bases; junction bases outside the gene matches: 7. The CDR3 contains 15 residues.

The chain employs TRBV29-1 and TRBJ1-5; D is unresolved. CDR3 length: 13 amino acids. The germline CDR1 and CDR2 sequences are SQVTM and ANQGSEA. Trimming pared 4 bases from V and 0 bases from J, leaving 7 bases between. CDR3 residues: CSVGPDSNQPQHF. The DNA of the CDR3 is TGCAGCGTTGGCCCTGATAGCAATCAGCCCCAGCATTTT.